A single sample is the source of the 24 T cell receptor beta chains below, sequenced in a study of cytomegalovirus exposure and HLA in healthy donors. Use of 60 Vbeta and 13 Jbeta primers characterized the PCR. The assay was immunoSEQ multiplex PCR, and TCRdb's table has in-frame clones only and misses some. The sample data list about 120,000 clones. The sequencing sample was made of PBMCs. Receptors originate from a man younger than 35 in good health and CMV-seronegative.

The chain combines TRBV2 with TRBJ2-7; 13 bases match TRBD2. CDR3 length: 14 residues. V trimming: 7 bases; J trimming: 4 bases; junction bases outside the gene matches: 4. Germline CDR1 SNHLY, CDR2 FYNNEI. The CDR3: CASITSGGEYEQYF. The CDR3 DNA is TGTGCCAGCATCACTAGCGGGGGGGAATACGAGCAGTACTTC.

The chain has TRBV7-6 and TRBJ1-1; no reliable D call. Deletions cut 6 bases from V and 4 bases from J, with 15 bases between. Germline V gives CDR1 SGHVS, CDR2 FNYEAQ. This CDR3 spans 14 amino acids. CDR3 DNA: TGTGCCAGCAGGCCCACGGGAGGTGGCACTGAAGCTTTCTTT. Translation gives CASRPTGGGTEAFF.

The chain has TRBV18 and TRBJ2-5, with D unresolved. The CDR3 consists of 14 residues. Germline loops: CDR1 KGHSH, CDR2 LQKENI. Trimming removed 3 bases from V and 1 base from J, with 9 bases in between. The CDR3 sequence: CASSPLEVQETQYF. In nucleotides, the CDR3 is TGTGCCAGCTCACCCTTAGAAGTCCAAGAGACCCAGTACTTC.

The chain employs TRBV5-1 and TRBJ1-4, with D unresolved. The CDR3 spans 11 residues. Germline assignment: CDR1 SGHRS and CDR2 YFSETQ. V shed 5 bases and J shed 8 bases, with 7 bases lying between them. The DNA of the CDR3 is TGCGCCAGCAGGTCCGGGGAAAAACTGTTTTTT. Translation: CASRSGEKLFF.

V is TRBV19 and J is TRBJ1-3; no clear D gene. V gave up 5 bases and J gave up 2 bases, with 4 bases separating them. Germline CDR1 is LNHDA and CDR2 is SQIVND (reference sequence). The CDR3 has 12 amino acids. This chain's CDR3 is CASSEAGNTIYF. The CDR3 DNA is TGTGCCAGTAGTGAGGCTGGAAACACCATATATTTT.

The chain links TRBV7-2 to TRBJ1-4; possible D gene TRBD1, 5 bases. With 5 bases removed from V and 8 bases from J, the gap between germline ends came to 15 bases. There are 14 residues in the CDR3. Germline CDR1 is SGHTA and CDR2 is FQGNSA. CDR3 in amino acids: CASSQGGSGEKLFF. CDR3 DNA sequence: TGTGCCAGCAGCCAGGGAGGGAGTGGCGAAAAACTGTTTTTT.

The genes are TRBV27 and TRBJ2-7; D ambiguous. The germline V gene has CDR1 MNHEY and CDR2 SMNVEV (reference sequence). CDR3 length: 14 residues. V was pared by 5 bases and J by 1 base, with 12 bases between. The CDR3 DNA is TGTGCCAGCAGTCCGACTCTTGGATCCTACGAGCAGTACTTC. Its translation is CASSPTLGSYEQYF.

J is TRBJ1-5 and V is TRBV19; 7 bases fit TRBD1. Trimming cost V 6 bases and J 2 bases; bases outside gene matches: 19. This CDR3 contains 19 residues. The germline CDR1 and CDR2 sequences are LNHDA and SQIVND (reference sequence). The CDR3 nucleotides are TGTGCCAGTAGACCACGCCCGGGACAGATGGCCTTGGGCAATCAGCCCCAGCATTTT. This sequence encodes CASRPRPGQMALGNQPQHF.

V and J are TRBV4-2 and TRBJ1-1; unclear D gene. The CDR3 spans 15 residues. Per the germline V gene, CDR1 is LGHNA and CDR2 is YNFKEQ. Trimming took 1 base from V and 2 from J, leaving 11 bases between them. The CDR3 reads CASSQARVLNTEAFF. The CDR3 DNA sequence: TGTGCCAGCAGCCAAGCCCGGGTCCTAAACACTGAAGCTTTCTTT.

This chain connects TRBV19 to TRBJ2-5, with a tentative D call TRBD2 (5 bases). CDR1 is LNHDA and CDR2 is SQIVND in the germline V gene (reference sequence). V was shortened by 1 base and J by 11 bases, with 8 bases between the two germline ends. The CDR3 sequence is 11 residues long. In DNA form, the CDR3 reads TGTGCCAGTAGTATAGGATGGGAGCAGTACTTC. It translates to CASSIGWEQYF.

The genes are TRBV30 and TRBJ1-5; maybe TRBD1 (5 bases). The V end was cut by 4 bases, the J end by 1 base, with 8 bases between. Germline-derived CDR1 and CDR2 are GTSNPN and SVGIG (reference sequence). There are 13 residues in the CDR3. CDR3 DNA: TGTGCCTGGATGGCAGGGAGCAATCAGCCCCAGCATTTT. Translated: CAWMAGSNQPQHF. Together with reference TRBV30 and TRBJ1-5, the CDR3 gives the full variable domain: SQTIHQWPATLVQPVGSPLSLECTVEGTSNPNLYWYRQAAGRGLQLLFYSVGIGQISSEVPQNLSASRPQDRQFILSSKKLLLSDSGFYLCAWMAGSNQPQHFGDGTRLSIL.

About this clone itself: The junction departs from the called germline gene at one end, perhaps through a read error. The rearrangement links TRBV7-7 to TRBJ2-5; the D gene is possibly TRBD1 (6 bases). The CDR3 loop spans 16 amino acids. The V gene's germline CDR1 is SSHAT and CDR2 FNYEAQ (reference sequence). The CDR3 nucleotides read TGTGCTAGCAGCAAGAGGGTTGTGGGGGCCGGAGAGACCCAGTACTTC. As protein: CASSKRVVGAGETQYF.

The V call is TRBV19, the J call TRBJ1-5; no reliable D call. The CDR3 is 13 amino acids. Trimming stripped 5 bases from V and 9 bases from J, with 14 bases between. Germline CDR1 LNHDA, CDR2 SQIVND (reference sequence). The CDR3 DNA reads as TGTGCCAGTAGTGCCGATCATGGGAGGCCCCAGCATTTT. Translated: CASSADHGRPQHF.

The chain recombines TRBV9 with TRBJ2-2; the match to TRBD2 covers 7 bases. CDR1 and CDR2 (germline): SGDLS, YYNGEE. J gave up 6 bases and V 4 bases, and 12 bases lay outside the gene matches. This CDR3 spans 16 amino acids. Here the CDR3 reads CASSPRGRAQAGELFF. The CDR3 nucleotides are TGTGCCAGCAGCCCCCGAGGGAGGGCGCAAGCCGGGGAGCTGTTTTTT.

The chain is built from TRBV7-2 and TRBJ2-3; TRBD2 is a possible D gene (6 bases). This CDR3 has 15 residues. Trimming left V 1 base short and J 3 bases short, with 11 bases between. Germline lookup yields CDR1 SGHTA and CDR2 FQGNSA. CDR3 sequence (DNA): TGTGCCAGCAGCTTAGACGGGAGAGGGACAGATACGCAGTATTTT. As protein: CASSLDGRGTDTQYF.

The chain recombines TRBV7-9 with TRBJ1-1; 7 nucleotides line up with TRBD1. V shed 4 bases, J shed 0 bases, and the junction held 5 bases outside the gene matches. Germline V gene data show CDR1 as SEHNR and CDR2 as FQNEAQ (reference sequence). CDR3 length: 15 amino acids. CDR3 sequence reads: CASSSWTGLNTEAFF. The CDR3, as DNA: TGTGCCAGCAGCTCTTGGACAGGCTTGAACACTGAAGCTTTCTTT. Looking up the rest from reference TRBV7-9 and TRBJ1-1 gives the full variable domain: DTGVSQNPRHKITKRGQNVTFRCDPISEHNRLYWYRQTLGQGPEFLTYFQNEAQLEKSRLLSDRFSAERPKGSFSTLEIQRTEQGDSAMYLCASSSWTGLNTEAFFGQGTRLTVV.

The rearrangement joins TRBV27 to TRBJ2-5, with TRBD2 as a possible D gene (5 bases). The J call may be mistaken, given a closer DNA end match to TRBJ2-7. The CDR3 has 13 residues. The germline gives CDR1 MNHEY, CDR2 SMNVEV (reference sequence). For the CDR3, the DNA is TGTGCCAGCAGTTTAGGGAGTACGGACGAGCAGTACTTC. It yields the protein CASSLGSTDEQYF.

The chain uses TRBV30 and TRBJ1-5; D may be TRBD1 (5 bases). CDR3 length: 14 amino acids. Germline CDR1 GTSNPN, CDR2 SVGIG (reference sequence). Trimming left V 2 bases short and J 6 bases short, with 14 bases between. This CDR3 reads CAWSSAGYGQPQHF. The CDR3 nucleotides are TGTGCCTGGAGTAGTGCAGGGTATGGTCAGCCCCAGCATTTT.

The CDR3 protein is CAIRKRGSSYEQYF. Here the CDR3 DNA reads TGTGCCATTCGAAAGCGGGGGAGCTCCTACGAGCAGTACTTC. The gene calls are TRBV6-5 and TRBJ2-7; 8 nucleotides align to TRBD2. The CDR3 contains 14 residues. V was clipped by 10 bases and J by 0 bases; unmatched bases: 8. Germline values: CDR1 MNHEY, CDR2 SVGAGI.

The chain combines TRBV11-2 with TRBJ2-1, with TRBD2 identical over 7 bases. V lost 0 bases and J lost 4; bases outside the gene matches: 9. From germline, CDR1 is SGHAT and CDR2 FQNNGV. This CDR3 spans 17 amino acids. DNA of the CDR3: TGTGCCAGCAGCTTAGATGAGCGGGGCGCAGCTTACAATGAGCAGTTCTTC. Residues: CASSLDERGAAYNEQFF. Drawing the rest from reference TRBV11-2 and TRBJ2-1, the complete variable domain is EAGVAQSPRYKIIEKRQSVAFWCNPISGHATLYWYQQILGQGPKLLIQFQNNGVVDDSQLPKDRFSAERLKGVDSTLKIQPAKLEDSAVYLCASSLDERGAAYNEQFFGPGTRLTVL.

This chain joins TRBV18 and TRBJ1-2; D is perhaps TRBD1 (6 bases). The CDR3 runs to 13 residues. The V end was cut by 4 bases, the J end by 8 bases, with 14 bases between. Germline V CDR1 and CDR2: KGHSH, LQKENI. CDR3 bases: TGTGCCAGCTCACATAGACAGGCAAGGGGCTACACCTTC. Its translation: CASSHRQARGYTF.

The CDR3 is CASSESGRQWYF. In DNA, the CDR3 is TGTGCCAGCAGTGAATCCGGGAGGCAGTGGTACTTC. The chain combines TRBV25-1 with TRBJ2-7, with 7 bases aligning to TRBD2. The V gene's germline CDR1 is MGHDK and CDR2 SYGVNS. The CDR3 spans 12 residues. Trimming took 1 base from V and 12 from J; bases not matched to a gene: 6.

The chain is built from TRBV19 and TRBJ2-2; D gene uncertain. V was clipped by 1 base and J by 7 bases, with 7 bases between them. This CDR3 is 13 amino acids long. CDR1 is LNHDA, CDR2 SQIVND, per germline (reference sequence). CDR3 sequence reads: CASSIGAGGELFF. CDR3 nucleotides: TGTGCCAGTAGTATAGGGGCAGGCGGGGAGCTGTTTTTT.

V and J are TRBV12-5 and TRBJ2-7, with D possibly being TRBD1 (6 bases). From germline, CDR1 is LGHNT and CDR2 FRNRAP. V shed 1 base and J shed 6 bases, with 25 bases lying between them. This CDR3 spans 18 amino acids. CDR3: CASGLALTDSHKLSEQYF. CDR3 in DNA: TGTGCTAGTGGTTTGGCCCTTACGGACAGCCACAAATTGAGCGAGCAGTACTTC.